This TCR beta chain was observed in a study of blood T cell repertoires in COVID-19. Study information: Samples taken during acute and convalescent COVID-19 were collected in the United States, Italy and Spain.

The protocol was immunoSEQ multiplex PCR, while the TCRdb copy is restricted to in-frame clones and leaves out a portion. The repertoire holds just over 150,000 clones, with 75% to 90% as singletons. The sequence was collected from a woman aged 40 to 49 with acute or convalescent COVID-19. What was sequenced was peripheral blood.

The CDR3 bases are TGTGCCAGCAGCGAAAGGGGCTATGGCTACACCTTC. Its translation is CASSERGYGYTF. The gene calls are TRBV12-3 or TRBV12-4 and TRBJ1-2; weak D call: TRBD1 (5 bases). The CDR3 has 12 residues. Trimming left V 6 bases short and J 4 bases short, with 9 bases between.